The subject of this entry is one T cell receptor beta chain. It lacks a known antigen. No base-level quality is on record; no much larger clone is a single base apart. These data originate in a study of TIL therapy for anti-PD-1-resistant metastatic lung cancer (dated by TCRdb to the early 2020s). A note on the overall study: Tumors were collected before any PD-1/PD-L1 blockade, after which patients were given nivolumab, and patients who progressed were given lymphodepletion, an infusion of expanded TIL and IL-2. Among the enrolled patients, the median age was about 50 years (range about 35-75), and the median tumor PD-L1 proportion score was under 6.5%. T cell receptor beta sequencing of tumor and peripheral blood served to follow clonotypes across the tumor, the expanded TIL product, and serial blood samples. Across the cohort, whole-exome sequencing showed a median non-synonymous tumor mutation burden of roughly 1.5 mutations per megabase. Most of the cohort had lung adenocarcinoma, including several EGFR-mutant tumors and two ALK-rearranged tumors, and half of the patients were either current or former smokers.

The immunoSEQ v3 hsTCRB kit was used to amplify TCR beta CDR3 regions from genomic DNA through bias-controlled multiplex PCR. An Illumina NextSeq 500 was used to sequence the TCR libraries, reaching around 2 million read pairs at survey level or roughly 5-6.5 million at deep level. As for the original processing: V, D and J genes were assigned, non-productive sequences were removed, and clonality was reported by immunoSEQ Analyzer software. To compare repertoires between infused TIL and blood, productive Simpson clonality was used along with the Morisita overlap index of productive TRB rearrangements. Absolute clonotype counts in blood were estimated by multiplying the lymphocyte count by the CD3+ fraction and by the productive frequency of the clone. TCRdb stores this immuneACCESS table with in-frame sequences only. Part of the clones is absent; in the studies checked, under half of the shortfall reflects unresolved V genes, and no reason is known for the rest. V, J and clone size derive from that table, while D and trimming were established from the DNA sequence. This sample holds roughly 46,000 clones; 80% to 90% were observed only once. Around 5.1% of the sample is taken by the ten largest.

Study-level results and caveats: The study protocol defined all tumor marker inferences as exploratory. The baseline peripheral repertoire was partially replaced by infused TIL clonotypes, which then decayed over months, and persistence showed no apparent association with response. The cohort was highly selected, including more treatment-naive, never-smoker and oncogene-addicted patients than is typical, which limits generalizability.

The CDR3 measures 16 amino acids from cysteine to phenylalanine. The CDR3 DNA has 48 bases and is translated from base 1. From V the trimming removes 5 bases and from J it removes 9 bases, while the gene matches leave 12 bases of the junction unaccounted for. The germline V gene encodes CDR1 MNHEY and CDR2 SMNVEV (reference sequence). The sample's time point label is to be understood as: pre-treatment sample, taken before nivolumab and TIL therapy. Adults with stage 4 NSCLC were enrolled in a dual-center phase I trial from 2017 to January 2020. Samples came from a single-arm, open-label phase I trial of tumor-infiltrating lymphocyte therapy with nivolumab in advanced non-small cell lung cancer. Blood mononuclear cells were isolated from EDTA tubes by Ficoll gradient and were snap-frozen as pellets, and DNA was extracted with a Qiagen mini-prep kit.

The chain links TRBV27 with TRBJ2-1; TRBD1 fits 11 bases in the junction. The clonotype originates from a person between 25 and 80 years old with non-small cell lung cancer. The sample was blood, taken at baseline. The CDR3 amino acid sequence is: CASSPTGTGGRVEQFF. The DNA sequence reads TGTGCCAGCAGTCCCACCGGGACAGGGGGTAGGGTTGAGCAGTTCTTC.